This T cell receptor (beta chain) was found in a study of T cells in Graves' hyperthyroidism and ophthalmopathy. Amplified TCR beta CDR3 regions derived from RNA transcripts. Researchers ran a first-round RT-PCR on the TCR CDR3 using the HTBI primer set. From the multiplex PCR reads, TCRdb called clonotypes with MiXCR, one entry per CDR3 protein. In the table there are a few hundred thousand distinct CDR3 sequences, approximately 15% of which are singletons. The receptor was derived from a woman in her forties with Graves' ophthalmopathy. What was sequenced was blood.

The CDR3 reads CATRSLSEGDTQYF. As DNA, the CDR3 is TGTGCTACACGGTCCCTGTCGGAGGGAGATACGCAGTATTTT. The J gene is TRBJ2-3, the V gene TRBV27, with D possibly TRBD2 on 6 matching bases. The germline gives CDR1 MNHEY, CDR2 SMNVEV (reference sequence). The CDR3 has 14 amino acids.